The present T cell receptor (beta chain) was sequenced within a study of CD8 T cells in Susac syndrome (dated by TCRdb to about 2019). A note on the overall study: Repertoire sequencing was used to test whether CD8+ T cell activation and differentiation in Susac syndrome was antigen driven. Broader findings and caveats from the paper: The number of individuals in the TCR sequencing and HLA analysis was recognized as being relatively small.

At the junction V is shortened by 0 bases and J by 1 base; bases outside the gene matches: 2. CDR3 length: 16 amino acids, cysteine to phenylalanine. Of all the DNA, just the CDR3 is kept, 48 bases in frame from base 1. CDR1 and CDR2 are read off the germline V gene as MNHEY and SVGAGI. High-throughput TCR beta sequencing profiled peripheral blood CD8+ and CD4+ T cells from healthy donors, Susac syndrome patients and multiple sclerosis patients. The multiple sclerosis controls were treatment-naive patients who had stable or active relapsing-remitting disease and met the revised McDonald criteria. Bulk CD8+ and CD4+ T cells were purified by magnetic negative isolation, while CD8+ TEMRA cells were enriched using FACS. Blood was collected in EDTA tubes and processed within 24 hours, with PBMCs isolated through density gradient centrifugation. PBMCs intended for TCR sequencing were cryopreserved in liquid nitrogen and thawed later in a water bath at 37 degrees C. The sorted or isolated CD4+, CD8+ and CD8+ TEMRA cells reached a purity of at least 90%.

RNA was extracted with the RNeasy kit and roughly 0.5 to 1 ug was reverse transcribed using random hexamers. The immunoSEQ multiplex PCR assay, covering 54 Vbeta and 13 Jbeta segments, was used to amplify TCR beta CDR3 regions. Bias from PCR amplification was corrected by using a synthetic template baseline for primer optimization and for computational correction. Under the source paper's analysis protocol: Reads were assigned to V, D and J genes according to IMGT and analyzed in immunoSEQ Analyzer, with only productive sequences retained. Clonality was calculated as one minus the Shannon entropy normalized by log2 of the number of productive unique sequences. For each patient and control, public and private clones were evaluated within the 100 most prevalent clones. Clones were defined as Susac-specific if absent from the healthy and MS cohorts, from 900 to 1,300 published viral clones and from other ImmuneACCESS disease sequences. TCRdb ran its own pipeline on the public reads, namely fastp trimming at Q25 and MiXCR clone calling, and kept in-frame beta chains. Here each entry gathers all rows of one CDR3 protein and keeps the most common genes and DNA. The V and J calls and clone size are TCRdb's, not the authors'. Recorded for this sample are about 130,000 distinct CDR3 sequences; approximately 94% of them occurred a single time. The ten top clones hold around 0.12% of the sample.

As regards this clonotype: The antigen it recognizes is unknown. Base-call qualities are not available, and no considerably larger clone is one nucleotide away.

The receptor was isolated from a human donor with multiple sclerosis. Sequenced: CD4+ T cells from PBMCs. The chain employs TRBV6-5 and TRBJ2-3, with 9 central nucleotides matching TRBD2. The CDR3 reads CASSYSRLAGTDTQYF. The DNA reads TGTGCCAGCAGTTACTCGAGACTAGCGGGCACAGATACGCAGTATTTT.